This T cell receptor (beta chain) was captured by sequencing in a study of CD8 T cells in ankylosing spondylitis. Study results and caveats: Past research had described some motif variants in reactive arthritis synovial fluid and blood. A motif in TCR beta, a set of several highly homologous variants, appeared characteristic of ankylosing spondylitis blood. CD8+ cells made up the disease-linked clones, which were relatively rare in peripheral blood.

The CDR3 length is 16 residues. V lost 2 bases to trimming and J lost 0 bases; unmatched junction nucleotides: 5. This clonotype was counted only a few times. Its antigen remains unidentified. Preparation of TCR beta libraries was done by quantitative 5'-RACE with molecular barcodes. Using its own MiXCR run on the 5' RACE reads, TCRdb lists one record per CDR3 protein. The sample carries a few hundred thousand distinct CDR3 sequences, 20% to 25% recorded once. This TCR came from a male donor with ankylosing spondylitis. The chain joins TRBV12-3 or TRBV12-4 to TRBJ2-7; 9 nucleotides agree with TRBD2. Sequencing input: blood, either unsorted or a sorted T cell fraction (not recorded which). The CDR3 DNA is TGTGCCAGCAGTTTATGGACTAGCGCGAGCTCCTACGAGCAGTACTTC. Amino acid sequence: CASSLWTSASSYEQYF.